Presented here are 18 T cell receptor beta chains from one specimen sequenced in a study of T-cell reconstitution after alpha-beta-depleted transplantation in children (dated by TCRdb to the mid-2010s). Libraries were constructed by PCR. Sequencing instrument: Illumina HiSeq 2500. Molecular barcoding was employed in the preparation of TCR libraries, with unique molecular identifiers being used to normalize TCRbeta repertoire quantification. In-frame beta chains were kept once TCRdb had trimmed the public reads at Q25 with fastp and called clones with MiXCR. Records with the same CDR3 protein are collapsed into one entry carrying the most frequent genes and DNA. The sample data list around 200,000 distinct CDR3 sequences, and less than 8% of these were observed just once. About 3% of the sample lies in the top ten. The specimen was PBMCs from the stem cell graft donor, collected from the stem cell graft. All receptors derive from a human donor who donated a stem cell graft to a child with Wiskott-Aldrich syndrome.

Turning to this clonotype: One base away lies a much larger clone, so this may be a sequencing read error. This chain connects TRBV27 to TRBJ2-1; possibly TRBD1 or TRBD2 for D (5 bases each). The CDR3 totals 11 residues. Per germline, CDR1 MNHEY and CDR2 SMNVEV (reference sequence). As DNA, the CDR3 is TGTACCAGTACTATTGGGGGTGAGCAGTTCTTC. Its protein is CTSTIGGEQFF.

This clonotype was observed at least ten times. The CDR3 DNA reads as TGTGCCAGCAGTGTCTTCGGGACTAGCGAAGAGACCCAGTACTTC. This gives the protein CASSVFGTSEETQYF. The V call is TRBV2, the J call TRBJ2-5; TRBD2 agrees at 10 bases. The V gene end was trimmed by 4 bases and the J gene end by 3 bases; junction bases not matched to a gene: 5. CDR3 length: 15 amino acids. Germline-derived CDR1 and CDR2 are SNHLY and FYNNEI.

This clonotype showed up many times. This chain's CDR3 is CASSVGITSSIRDTQYF. CDR3 bases: TGTGCCAGCAGCGTAGGAATTACTAGCAGTATAAGGGATACGCAGTATTTT. The chain couples TRBV9 to TRBJ2-3; D is perhaps TRBD2 (6 bases). The CDR3 is 17 residues long. CDR1 is SGDLS, CDR2 YYNGEE, per germline. Between the trimmed V and J ends, which lost 0 bases and 6 bases, there was a span of 20 bases.

The V and J genes are TRBV20-1 and TRBJ1-2; maybe TRBD1 (6 bases). This CDR3 spans 13 amino acids. Germline-derived CDR1 and CDR2 are DFQATT and SNEGSKA (reference sequence). The V end lost 6 bases, the J end lost 4 bases, and 15 bases lay between the germline ends. CDR3 sequence reads: CSAADRTSYGYTF. The CDR3 nucleotides read TGCAGTGCCGCGGACAGAACTTCCTATGGCTACACCTTC.

This sequence joins TRBV20-1 and TRBJ1-5, with D uncertain. V gave up 3 bases and J gave up 1 base, with 7 bases separating them. This CDR3 region has 13 residues. Germline CDR1 reads DFQATT; CDR2 reads SNEGSKA (reference sequence). The CDR3 sequence: CSASIGSNQPQHF. CDR3 nucleotide sequence: TGCAGTGCTAGCATAGGGAGCAATCAGCCCCAGCATTTT.

This clonotype showed up many times. This chain connects TRBV20-1 to TRBJ1-6; 8 bases match TRBD1. This CDR3 is built from 14 residues. V lost 4 bases, J lost 5 bases, and 4 bases stayed unmatched. Germline V gives CDR1 DFQATT, CDR2 SNEGSKA (reference sequence). Written as DNA, the CDR3 is TGCAGTGCTACAACGGACAGGGATAATTCACCCCTCCACTTT. It yields the protein CSATTDRDNSPLHF.

Note on this clonotype: Being one base from a much bigger clone, this may be a read error. A read error is likely, as this CDR3 ends without the conserved phenylalanine or tryptophan. The chain is built from TRBV20-1 and TRBJ2-7; TRBD2 matches 7 bases. The CDR3 has 15 amino acids. The ends lost 3 bases at V and 4 bases at J; junction bases unmatched: 12. Germline CDR1 reads DFQATT; CDR2 reads SNEGSKA (reference sequence). This CDR3 is CSASTGGREGYEQYL. Written as DNA, the CDR3 is TGCAGTGCTAGTACGGGGGGACGCGAGGGGTACGAGCAGTACTTA.

At least ten counts were recorded for this clonotype. The V gene is TRBV24-1, the J gene TRBJ1-1; 10 bases match TRBD1. V trimming: 5 bases; J trimming: 6 bases; junction bases outside the gene matches: 5. The CDR3 runs 14 residues. Germline CDR1 reads KGHDR; CDR2 reads SFDVKD. Written as DNA, the CDR3 is TGTGCCACCAGTGGAGGGACAGGGGTGGCTGAAGCTTTCTTT. Its protein product is CATSGGTGVAEAFF.

The sample holds many counts of this clonotype. V and J are TRBV12-3 or TRBV12-4 and TRBJ1-1, with 8 bases aligning to TRBD1. The J segment lost 4 bases and the V segment lost 4 bases, leaving 5 bases of the junction unmatched. This CDR3 region has 14 residues. CDR3 nucleotide sequence: TGTGCCAGCAGTTACGACAGGGGTGGCACTGAAGCTTTCTTT. Encoded protein: CASSYDRGGTEAFF.

This clonotype showed up many times. The J gene is TRBJ2-1, the V gene TRBV11-2, with D perhaps matching TRBD1 (5 bases). The CDR3 covers 14 residues. The V and J ends lost 2 bases and 6 bases respectively, with 11 bases between them. Looked up from germline, CDR1 is SGHAT and CDR2 is FQNNGV. The CDR3: CASSLIGRANEQFF. The CDR3 DNA reads as TGTGCCAGCAGCTTAATCGGCAGGGCCAATGAGCAGTTCTTC.

This clonotype was counted many times. The chain carries TRBV6-2 or TRBV6-3 and TRBJ1-4; 8 bases fit TRBD1. This CDR3 contains 20 residues. The germline gives CDR1 MNHEY, CDR2 SVGEGT. Losses at the gene ends were 2 bases for V and 0 bases for J; bases not matched to a gene: 14. CDR3 DNA sequence: TGTGCCAGCAGTTACATGTTCAAGACAGGGGACGGTGCAACTAATGAAAAACTGTTTTTT. It encodes CASSYMFKTGDGATNEKLFF.

The CDR3 protein is CASSSTGAGTEAFF. DNA of the CDR3: TGTGCCAGCAGCTCGACAGGGGCAGGGACTGAAGCTTTCTTT. The chain recombines TRBV7-2 with TRBJ1-1; TRBD1 aligns across 8 bases. Germline V CDR1 and CDR2: SGHTA, FQGNSA. Losses at the gene ends were 4 bases for V and 5 bases for J; bases not matched to a gene: 6. The CDR3 covers 14 residues.

This clonotype appeared many times. This chain connects TRBV6-1 to TRBJ2-2, with 12 positions matching TRBD2. This CDR3 has 18 amino acids. Per germline, CDR1 MNHNS and CDR2 SASEGT. V shed 7 bases, J shed 6 bases, and the junction held 15 bases outside the gene matches. CDR3 sequence (DNA): TGTGCCAGCACAATAGTTAATCACCTAGCGGGAGGGTCCGGGGAGCTGTTTTTT. Translation: CASTIVNHLAGGSGELFF.

This clonotype was recorded a few times. V and J are TRBV11-1 and TRBJ1-4; D gene unclear. Germline V gene data show CDR1 as SGHAT and CDR2 as FQDESV (reference sequence). CDR3 length: 18 residues. Deletions cut 5 bases from V and 3 bases from J, with 22 bases between. CDR3 coding DNA: TGTGCCAGCAGCCCATGGTCCCAGGAGGTTGCGGCTAATGAAAAACTGTTTTTT. Translated: CASSPWSQEVAANEKLFF. Drawing the rest from reference TRBV11-1 and TRBJ1-4, the complete variable domain is EAEVAQSPRYKITEKSQAVAFWCDPISGHATLYWYRQILGQGPELLVQFQDESVVDDSQLPKDRFSAERLKGVDSTLKIQPAELGDSAMYLCASSPWSQEVAANEKLFFGSGTQLSVL.

This clonotype was observed at least ten times. The J gene is TRBJ2-1, the V gene TRBV15; D might be TRBD2 (6 bases). Trimming removed 2 bases at V and 4 bases at J, with 15 bases between. Germline lookup yields CDR1 LNHNV and CDR2 YYDKDF (reference sequence). CDR3 length: 16 amino acids. CDR3 nucleotide sequence: TGTGCCACCAGCAGACCTCCGGCGGGGATGTACAATGAGCAGTTCTTC. Its translation: CATSRPPAGMYNEQFF.

In its sample, this clonotype was seen many times. The chain combines TRBV5-1 with TRBJ2-1; D may be TRBD1 (6 bases). The germline V gene has CDR1 SGHRS and CDR2 YFSETQ. Trimming shortened V by 7 bases and J by 14 bases, and 22 bases separated the two germline ends. CDR3 length: 13 amino acids. The chain's CDR3 is CASGITHTGKEFF. CDR3 sequence (DNA): TGCGCCAGCGGGATCACCCACACAGGGAAGGAGTTCTTC. Based on the CDR3 plus reference TRBV5-1 and TRBJ2-1, the full variable domain is KAGVTQTPRYLIKTRGQQVTLSCSPISGHRSVSWYQQTPGQGLQFLFEYFSETQRNKGNFPGRFSGRQFSNSRSEMNVSTLELGDSALYLCASGITHTGKEFFGPGTRLTVL.

The chain has TRBV11-2 and TRBJ2-7; 7 bases agree with TRBD1. The trim removed 5 bases at V and 0 bases at J, leaving 4 bases unmatched. The germline V gene has CDR1 SGHAT and CDR2 FQNNGV. The CDR3 length is 14 residues. The DNA of the CDR3 is TGTGCCAGCAGCACCCGGGACAGCTCCTACGAGCAGTACTTC. It specifies CASSTRDSSYEQYF.

This clonotype occurred many times. The chain carries TRBV2 and TRBJ2-7; 12 bases map to TRBD1. Per germline, CDR1 SNHLY and CDR2 FYNNEI. The CDR3 runs 15 residues. Trimming took 6 bases from V and 7 from J; bases not matched to a gene: 10. CDR3 sequence: CASSKRGQGAGEQYF. In nucleotides, the CDR3 is TGTGCCAGCAGCAAACGGGGACAGGGGGCCGGTGAGCAGTACTTC.